The present T cell receptor beta chain was sequenced within a study of cytomegalovirus exposure and HLA in healthy donors. Researchers ran the PCR with 60 Vbeta and 13 Jbeta primers. TCRdb's table, derived via immunoSEQ multiplex PCR, lists solely in-frame clones and lacks some. The sample lists around 65,000 clones; around 80% were seen once. Findings of the study overall: Listed as cytomegalovirus-associated were 150 or so TCR beta chains.

Details on this clone: Its target is not known.

What was sequenced was PBMCs. The TCR sequence derives from a girl aged 10 to 17 in good health and CMV-seropositive.

The CDR3 sequence is CASSSTATNEKLFF. The CDR3 coding sequence is TGTGCCAGCTCATCGACTGCAACTAATGAAAAACTGTTTTTT. The J gene is TRBJ1-4, the V gene TRBV18; D unresolved. The CDR3 sequence is 14 residues long. Trimming cost V 5 bases and J 0 bases, with 7 bases left between them. Per the germline V gene, CDR1 is KGHSH and CDR2 is LQKENI.